This T cell receptor (beta chain) was captured in a study of T-cell reconstitution after alpha-beta-depleted transplantation in children. This clonotype was counted many times. Unique molecular identifiers were incorporated into the prepared TCRbeta library. TCRdb recomputed calls from the PCR reads with MiXCR, one row per CDR3 protein. This table holds around 240,000 distinct CDR3 sequences, approximately 9.9% found once. The V gene end was trimmed by 3 bases and the J gene end by 7 bases; junction bases not matched to a gene: 2. CDR1 is SGHDT, CDR2 YYEEEE, per germline. CDR3 length: 14 amino acids. This chain joins TRBV5-6 and TRBJ2-2; 11 nucleotides line up with TRBD1. The source of this sequence is a human donor who donated a stem cell graft to a child with SCID. The specimen was PBMCs from the stem cell graft donor, collected from the stem cell graft. The CDR3 sequence is CASSWTGGIGELFF. CDR3 DNA sequence: TGTGCCAGCAGCTGGACAGGGGGCATCGGGGAGCTGTTTTTT.